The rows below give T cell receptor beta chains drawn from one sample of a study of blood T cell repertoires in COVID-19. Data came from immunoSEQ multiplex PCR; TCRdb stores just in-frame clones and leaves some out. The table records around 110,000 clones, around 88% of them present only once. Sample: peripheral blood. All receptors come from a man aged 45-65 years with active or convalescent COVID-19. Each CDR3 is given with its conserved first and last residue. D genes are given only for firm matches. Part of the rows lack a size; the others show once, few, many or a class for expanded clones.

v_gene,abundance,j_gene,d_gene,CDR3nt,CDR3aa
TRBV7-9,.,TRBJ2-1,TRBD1,TGTGCCAGCAGGGGAGGACAGGGAACCTACAATGAGCAGTTCTTC,CASRGGQGTYNEQFF
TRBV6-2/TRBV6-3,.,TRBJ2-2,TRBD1,TGTGCCAGCAGTCCCAACAGGGGAACCGGGGAGCTGTTTTTT,CASSPNRGTGELFF
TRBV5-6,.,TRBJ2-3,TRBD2,TGTGCCAGCATCCACAAACCGGGACTAGGGACAGATACGCAGTATTTT,CASIHKPGLGTDTQYF
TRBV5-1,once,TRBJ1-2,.,TGCGCCAGCAGCCTGGACAGCAACTATGGCTACACCTTC,CASSLDSNYGYTF
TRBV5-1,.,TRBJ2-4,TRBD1,TGCGCCAGCAGCTCAGGGGGCCCGGCCAAAAACATTCAGTACTTC,CASSSGGPAKNIQYF
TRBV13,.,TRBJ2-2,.,TGTGCCAGCAGCCCAGGGTTAGGGCGGGACGTTACCGGGGAGCTGTTTTTT,CASSPGLGRDVTGELFF
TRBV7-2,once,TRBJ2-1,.,TGTGCCAGCAGCTTAGTCTTCGGTGAGCAGTTCTTC,CASSLVFGEQFF
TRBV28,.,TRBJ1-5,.,TGTGCCAGCAGTTTTCGGTTAAGCAATCAGCCCCAGCATTTT,CASSFRLSNQPQHF
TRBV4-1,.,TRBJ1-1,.,TGCGCCAGCAGCCGAGTCTTTGACAGCCTAGTTTCCCTGAACACTGAAGCTTTCTTT,CASSRVFDSLVSLNTEAFF
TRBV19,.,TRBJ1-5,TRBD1,TGTGCCAGCACCCCACAAGGGACAGATAGCAATCAGCCCCAGCATTTT,CASTPQGTDSNQPQHF
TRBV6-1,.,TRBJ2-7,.,TGTGCCAGCAGTGAATTGTTGGGCAAACAGTACTTC,CASSELLGKQYF
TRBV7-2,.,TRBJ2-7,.,TGTGCCAGCAGCTTAGGCGGGTCGGCATACGAGCAGTACTTC,CASSLGGSAYEQYF
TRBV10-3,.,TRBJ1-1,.,TGTGCCATCAGTGAGTCGAGATCCCAGCGAAACACTGAAGCTTTCTTT,CAISESRSQRNTEAFF
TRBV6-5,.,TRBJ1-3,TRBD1,TGTGCCAGCAGTTACACAGGGGAGTCTGGAAACACCATATATTTT,CASSYTGESGNTIYF
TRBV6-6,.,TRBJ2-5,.,TGTGCCAGCAGCCCACAGGTTGGGGAGACCCAGTACTTC,CASSPQVGETQYF
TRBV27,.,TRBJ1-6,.,TGTGCCAGCAAGCCTCCCCGGACAGAGGCTTCACCCCTCCACTTT,CASKPPRTEASPLHF
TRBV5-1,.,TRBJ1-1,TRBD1,TGCGCCAGCAGCCCGACAGGGGAGGCTGAAGCTTTCTTT,CASSPTGEAEAFF
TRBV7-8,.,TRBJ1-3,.,TGTGCCAGCAGCTCGAGACAGGTCCACAGCTCTGGAAACACCATATATTTT,CASSSRQVHSSGNTIYF
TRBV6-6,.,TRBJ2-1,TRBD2,TGTGCCAGCAGCCGAGATAGCGGGAGGGTCCTCACCAATGAGCAGTTCTTC,CASSRDSGRVLTNEQFF
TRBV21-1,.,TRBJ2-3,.,TGTGCCAGCAGCCCCCGGACAGGTCGGGATACGCAGTATTTT,CASSPRTGRDTQYF
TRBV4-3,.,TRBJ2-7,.,TGCGCCAGCAGCCAAGAACCCTCACTAGGCTCCGAGCAGTACTTC,CASSQEPSLGSEQYF
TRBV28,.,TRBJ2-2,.,TGTGCCAGCAGTTTTCACGGGAGAGGCACCGGGGAGCTGTTTTTT,CASSFHGRGTGELFF
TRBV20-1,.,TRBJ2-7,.,TGCAGTGCTAGAGGGCGGGAGCAGTACTTC,CSARGREQYF
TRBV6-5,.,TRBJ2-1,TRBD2,TGTGCCAGCAGCCCCGGGACTAGCAGAAACAATGAGCAGTTCTTC,CASSPGTSRNNEQFF
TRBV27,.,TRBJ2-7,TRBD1,TGTGCCAGCAGCTACAGGGGACGTGGCGAGCAGTACTTC,CASSYRGRGEQYF
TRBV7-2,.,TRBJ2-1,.,TGTGCCAGCAGCTTAGTGCCCCTAAGCTCCTACAATGAGCAGTTCTTC,CASSLVPLSSYNEQFF
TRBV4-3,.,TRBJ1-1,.,TGCGCCAGCAGCCACGACAGGAACACTGAAGCTTTCTTT,CASSHDRNTEAFF
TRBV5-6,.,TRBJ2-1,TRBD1,TGTGCCAGCAGCTTGGTGGGGGACAGGAATGAGCAGTTCTTC,CASSLVGDRNEQFF
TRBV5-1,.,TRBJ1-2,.,TGCGCCAGCAGCTTGGATTTGGGGAGACGGTACTATGGCTACACCTTC,CASSLDLGRRYYGYTF
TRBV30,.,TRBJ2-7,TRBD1,TGTGCCTGGAGTCGTGACAGGGACTACGAGCAGTACTTC,CAWSRDRDYEQYF
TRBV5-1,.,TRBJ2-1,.,TGCGCCAGCAGCTTTGACAGCAACAATGAGCAGTTCTTC,CASSFDSNNEQFF
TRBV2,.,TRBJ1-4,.,TGTGCCAGCAGGGGGGACTTCTTTAATGAAAAACTGTTTTTT,CASRGDFFNEKLFF